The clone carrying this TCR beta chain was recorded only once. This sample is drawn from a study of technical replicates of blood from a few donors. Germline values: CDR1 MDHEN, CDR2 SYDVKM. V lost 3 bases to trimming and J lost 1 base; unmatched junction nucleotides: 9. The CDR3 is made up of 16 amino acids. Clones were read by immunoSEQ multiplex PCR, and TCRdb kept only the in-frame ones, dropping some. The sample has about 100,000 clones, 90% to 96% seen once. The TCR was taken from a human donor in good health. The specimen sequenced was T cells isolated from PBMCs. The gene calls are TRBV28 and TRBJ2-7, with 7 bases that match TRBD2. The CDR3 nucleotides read TGTGCCAGCAGTTTTGATCTAGCGGCAAAGTCCTACGAGCAGTACTTC. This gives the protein CASSFDLAAKSYEQYF.